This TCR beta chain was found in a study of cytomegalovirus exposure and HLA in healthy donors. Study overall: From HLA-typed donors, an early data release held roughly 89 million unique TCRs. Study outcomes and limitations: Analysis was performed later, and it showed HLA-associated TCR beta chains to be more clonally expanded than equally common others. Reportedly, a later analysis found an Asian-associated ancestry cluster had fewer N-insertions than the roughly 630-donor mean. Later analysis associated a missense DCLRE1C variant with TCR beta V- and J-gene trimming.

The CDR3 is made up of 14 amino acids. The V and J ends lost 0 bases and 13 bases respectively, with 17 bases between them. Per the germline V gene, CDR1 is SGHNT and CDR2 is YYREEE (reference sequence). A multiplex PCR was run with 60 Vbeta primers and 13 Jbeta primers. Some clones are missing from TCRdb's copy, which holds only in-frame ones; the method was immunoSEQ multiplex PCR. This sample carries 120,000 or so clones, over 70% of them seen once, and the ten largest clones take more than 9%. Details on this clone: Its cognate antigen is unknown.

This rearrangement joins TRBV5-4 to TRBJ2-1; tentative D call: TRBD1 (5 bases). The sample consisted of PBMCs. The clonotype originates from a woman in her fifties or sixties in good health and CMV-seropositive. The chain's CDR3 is CASSLAGVAGIQFF. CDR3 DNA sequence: TGTGCCAGCAGCTTGGCCGGAGTAGCAGGGATTCAGTTCTTC.